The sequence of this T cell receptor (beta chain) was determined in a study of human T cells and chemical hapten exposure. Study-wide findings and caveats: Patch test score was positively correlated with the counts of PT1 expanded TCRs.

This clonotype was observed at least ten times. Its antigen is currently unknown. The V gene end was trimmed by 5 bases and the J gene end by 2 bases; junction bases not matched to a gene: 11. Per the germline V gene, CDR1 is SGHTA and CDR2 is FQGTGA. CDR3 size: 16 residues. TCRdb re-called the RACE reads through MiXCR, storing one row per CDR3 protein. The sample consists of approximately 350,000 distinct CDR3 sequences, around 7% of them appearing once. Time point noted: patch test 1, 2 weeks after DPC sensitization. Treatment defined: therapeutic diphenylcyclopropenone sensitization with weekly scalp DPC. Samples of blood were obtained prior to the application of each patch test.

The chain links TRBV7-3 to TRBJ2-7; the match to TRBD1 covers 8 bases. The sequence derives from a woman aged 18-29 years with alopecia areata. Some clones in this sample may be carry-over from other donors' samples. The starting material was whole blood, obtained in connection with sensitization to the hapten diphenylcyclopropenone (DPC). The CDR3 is CASSPRQGRGTYEQYF. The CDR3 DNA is TGTGCCAGCAGCCCAAGACAGGGGAGAGGAACCTACGAGCAGTACTTC.